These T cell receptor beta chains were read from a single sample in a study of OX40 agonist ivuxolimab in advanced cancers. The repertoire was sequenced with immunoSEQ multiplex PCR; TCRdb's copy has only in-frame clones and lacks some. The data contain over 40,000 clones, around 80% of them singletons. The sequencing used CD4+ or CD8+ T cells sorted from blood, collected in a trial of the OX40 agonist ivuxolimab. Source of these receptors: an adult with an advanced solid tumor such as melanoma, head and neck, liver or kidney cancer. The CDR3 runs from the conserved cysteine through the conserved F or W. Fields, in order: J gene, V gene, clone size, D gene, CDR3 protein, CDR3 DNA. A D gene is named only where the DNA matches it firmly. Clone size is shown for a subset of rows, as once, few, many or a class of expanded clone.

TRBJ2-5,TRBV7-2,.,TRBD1,CASSARQGVLQETQYF,TGTGCCAGCAGCGCCCGACAGGGGGTACTCCAAGAGACCCAGTACTTC
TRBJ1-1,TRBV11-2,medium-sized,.,CASSLDPNTEAFF,TGTGCCAGCAGCTTAGACCCGAACACTGAAGCTTTCTTT
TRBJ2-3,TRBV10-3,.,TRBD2,CAISDPSGITQYF,TGTGCCATCAGTGATCCTAGCGGTATTACGCAGTATTTT
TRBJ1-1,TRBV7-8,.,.,CASSFTTDSMAFF,TGTGCCAGCAGCTTTACCACGGACAGTATGGCTTTCTTT
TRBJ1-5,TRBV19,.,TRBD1,CASSIGGGSQPQHF,TGTGCCAGTAGTATAGGAGGGGGCAGTCAGCCCCAGCATTTT
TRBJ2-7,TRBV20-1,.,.,CSARDGANLGF,TGCAGTGCTAGAGACGGGGCTAACCTTGGGTTC
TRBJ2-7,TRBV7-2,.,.,CASSLGSGPVGYEQYF,TGTGCCAGCAGCTTAGGGTCAGGGCCGGTAGGTTACGAGCAGTACTTC
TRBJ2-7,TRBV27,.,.,CASSSPGPPGEQYF,TGTGCCAGCAGTTCCCCAGGACCACCCGGGGAGCAGTACTTC
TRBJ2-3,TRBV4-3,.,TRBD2,CASSRGTSGTLSTDTQYF,TGCGCCAGCAGCCGAGGAACTAGCGGGACCCTAAGCACAGATACGCAGTATTTT
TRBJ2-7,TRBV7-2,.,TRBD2,CASTPEGRAYEQYF,TGTGCCAGCACCCCGGAAGGGAGGGCCTACGAGCAGTACTTC
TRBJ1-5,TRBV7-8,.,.,CASSFSGSQPQHF,TGTGCCAGCAGCTTTTCGGGGAGTCAGCCCCAGCATTTT
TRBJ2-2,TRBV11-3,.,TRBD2,CASSHRRGDTGELFF,TGTGCCAGCAGCCACCGGCGGGGGGACACCGGGGAGCTGTTTTTT
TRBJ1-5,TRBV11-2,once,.,CASSPSWGNNQPQHF,TGTGCCAGCAGCCCCAGCTGGGGGAACAATCAGCCCCAGCATTTT
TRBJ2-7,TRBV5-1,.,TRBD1,CASSLGDRAYEQYF,TGCGCCAGCAGCTTGGGGGACAGGGCCTACGAGCAGTACTTC
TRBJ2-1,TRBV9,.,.,CASSILGSGVYNEQFF,TGTGCCAGCAGCATACTCGGTTCGGGGGTCTACAATGAGCAGTTCTTC
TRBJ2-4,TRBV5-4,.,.,CASTPGTGAEYF,TGTGCCAGCACCCCGGGAACGGGGGCAGAGTACTTC